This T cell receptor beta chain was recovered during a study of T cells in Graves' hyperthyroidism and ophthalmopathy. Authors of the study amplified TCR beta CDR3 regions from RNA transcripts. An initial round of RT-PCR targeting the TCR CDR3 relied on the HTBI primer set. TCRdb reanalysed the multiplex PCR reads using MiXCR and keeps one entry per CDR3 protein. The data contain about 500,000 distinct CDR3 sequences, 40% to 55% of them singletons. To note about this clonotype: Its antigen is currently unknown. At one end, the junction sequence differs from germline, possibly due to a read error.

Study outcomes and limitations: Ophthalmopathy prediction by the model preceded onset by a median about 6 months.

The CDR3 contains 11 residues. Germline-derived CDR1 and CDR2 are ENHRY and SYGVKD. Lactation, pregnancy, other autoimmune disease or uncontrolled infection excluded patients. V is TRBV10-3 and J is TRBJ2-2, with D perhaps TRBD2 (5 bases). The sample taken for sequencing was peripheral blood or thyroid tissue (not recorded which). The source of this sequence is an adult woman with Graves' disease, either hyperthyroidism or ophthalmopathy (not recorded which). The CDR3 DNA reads TGTGCCATCAGGAGGTCGAGGGAGCTGCTTTTT. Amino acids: CAIRRSRELLF.